The 14 T cell receptor beta chains in this list originate from one sample, sequenced in a study of blood T cell repertoires in COVID-19. Sequencing was performed with immunoSEQ multiplex PCR; in TCRdb, only in-frame clones are kept and a portion is missing. The sample yields around 50,000 clones, roughly 88% seen once. The sequenced sample consisted of peripheral blood. These receptors all stem from a human donor in a cohort sampled during active COVID-19.

The CDR3 protein is CASIGAAGNTIYF. For the CDR3, the DNA is TGTGCCAGCATAGGGGCAGCTGGAAACACCATATATTTT. The rearrangement uses TRBV28 and TRBJ1-3, with D possibly being TRBD1 (5 bases). CDR1 MDHEN and CDR2 SYDVKM come from the germline V gene. The CDR3 contains 13 residues. Trimming shortened V by 7 bases and J by 2 bases, and 9 bases separated the two germline ends.

The chain carries TRBV2 and TRBJ1-1; D is perhaps TRBD1 (6 bases). The CDR3 extends over 15 amino acids. The V gene lost 6 bases and the J gene lost 1 base, with 15 bases spanning the gap. Germline CDR1 and CDR2: SNHLY and FYNNEI. CDR3 residues: CASRLTMDRNTEAFF. The CDR3 region has the DNA TGTGCCAGCAGACTTACAATGGACAGGAACACTGAAGCTTTCTTT.

This clone was seen a few times. The chain links TRBV3-1 (or the pseudogene TRBV3-2) to TRBJ1-5; D not resolved. The CDR3 loop spans 12 amino acids. Trimming stripped 1 base from V and 6 bases from J, with 4 bases between. CDR1 is LGHDT, CDR2 YNNKEL, per germline (reference sequence). Here the CDR3 DNA reads TGTGCCAGCAGCCAAGGGCCTCAGCCCCAGCATTTT. Protein: CASSQGPQPQHF.

This chain links TRBV4-1 with TRBJ1-4; the D is unclear. The CDR3 length is 15 residues. CDR1 is MGHRA and CDR2 is YSYEKL in the germline V gene. The V gene lost 0 bases and the J gene lost 6 bases, with 11 bases spanning the gap. CDR3 loop: CASSQESVLHEKLFF. The DNA for the CDR3 is TGCGCCAGCAGCCAAGAATCGGTTTTGCATGAAAAACTGTTTTTT.

V is TRBV5-1 and J is TRBJ1-1; D is unresolved. Trimming took off 0 bases at V and 5 bases at J, with 14 bases between the two ends. The germline V gene encodes CDR1 SGHRS and CDR2 YFSETQ. The length of the CDR3 is 15 residues. The CDR3 nucleotides read TGCGCCAGCAGCTTGGCACTAGGGCACGGGACTGAAGCTTTCTTT. Protein: CASSLALGHGTEAFF.

The V and J genes are TRBV11-3 and TRBJ2-1; 10 nucleotides agree with TRBD2. CDR1 and CDR2 (germline): SGHNT, YENEEA. V lost 2 bases and J lost 0; bases outside the gene matches: 10. The CDR3 extends over 19 amino acids. This CDR3 reads CASSLITGAGGYSYNEQFF. In DNA, the CDR3 is TGTGCCAGCAGCTTAATAACAGGAGCGGGAGGGTACTCCTACAATGAGCAGTTCTTC.

The chain is built from TRBV11-3 and TRBJ2-3; D gene uncertain. This CDR3 has 14 amino acids. V was clipped by 5 bases and J by 1 base, with 10 bases between them. Looked up from germline, CDR1 is SGHNT and CDR2 is YENEEA. CDR3 sequence reads: CASSRGEGTDTQYF. The CDR3 nucleotides are TGTGCCAGCAGCCGAGGCGAAGGCACAGATACGCAGTATTTT.

DNA of the CDR3: TGTGCCAGCAGTCTGAAGGCTAGCGGCTTGTGGGGTTACGAGCAGTACTTC. This sequence encodes CASSLKASGLWGYEQYF. The chain links TRBV27 to TRBJ2-7, with 7 nucleotides matching TRBD2. V shed 5 bases, J shed 4 bases, and the junction held 17 bases outside the gene matches. This CDR3 region has 17 residues. Germline V gene lookup returns CDR1 MNHEY and CDR2 SMNVEV (reference sequence).

This clone was counted a few times. This chain joins TRBV7-8 and TRBJ1-3; D is uncertain. Trimming cost V 7 bases and J 2 bases, with 9 bases left between them. The V gene's germline CDR1 is SGHVS and CDR2 FQNEAQ. The CDR3 runs 13 residues. CDR3 in DNA: TGTGCCAGCACCCACATGGCTGGAAACACCATATATTTT. Its protein is CASTHMAGNTIYF.

The V gene is TRBV30, the J gene TRBJ2-3; D unresolved. V was clipped by 0 bases and J by 3 bases, with 13 bases between them. This CDR3 is built from 15 residues. Germline assignment: CDR1 GTSNPN and CDR2 SVGIG (reference sequence). The CDR3 coding sequence is TGTGCCTGGAGTGTACGGCCTGGGCAGACAGATACGCAGTATTTT. As protein: CAWSVRPGQTDTQYF. The variable domain in full, completed from reference TRBV30 and TRBJ2-3, reads SQTIHQWPATLVQPVGSPLSLECTVEGTSNPNLYWYRQAAGRGLQLLFYSVGIGQISSEVPQNLSASRPQDRQFILSSKKLLLSDSGFYLCAWSVRPGQTDTQYFGPGTRLTVL.

This chain connects TRBV2 to TRBJ2-7, with TRBD1 identical over 7 bases. There are 15 residues in the CDR3. Germline CDR1 and CDR2: SNHLY and FYNNEI. After removal of 2 bases from V and 6 bases from J, the junction contained 10 bases not matched to a gene. Here the CDR3 reads CASSERGQPTFEQYF. CDR3 in DNA: TGTGCCAGCAGTGAACGGGGACAGCCAACCTTCGAGCAGTACTTC.

On this clone: At one boundary the junction diverges from the germline segment, which might be a read error. The CDR3 loop reads CASSPGILLSTDTQYF. Written as DNA, the CDR3 is TGTGCTAGCAGCCCAGGGATATTGCTTAGCACAGATACGCAGTATTTT. This sequence joins TRBV7-7 and TRBJ2-3; the D gene is possibly TRBD1 (5 bases). This CDR3 is 16 amino acids long. Germline CDR1 is SSHAT and CDR2 is FNYEAQ (reference sequence).

The V and J genes are TRBV27 and TRBJ2-7; 9 nucleotides align to TRBD2. Germline CDR1 is MNHEY and CDR2 is SMNVEV (reference sequence). Germline trimming cut 6 bases from V and 2 bases from J; bases unmatched to any gene: 5. The CDR3 is 14 amino acids. CDR3 sequence reads: CASRRGGVAYEQYF. CDR3 nucleotide sequence: TGTGCCAGCAGACGCGGGGGGGTGGCCTACGAGCAGTACTTC.

V usage is TRBV2 and J usage is TRBJ1-2, with D possibly TRBD1 on 6 matching bases. CDR1 is SNHLY and CDR2 is FYNNEI in the germline V gene. V dropped 10 bases and J dropped 4 bases, with 16 bases sitting between them. The CDR3 contains 13 residues. CDR3 nucleotide sequence: TGTGCCACTTCGGACAGCCTGGGCTATGGCTACACCTTC. Translated, it gives CATSDSLGYGYTF.